This T cell receptor (beta chain) was found in a study of T cell responses to AZD1222 COVID-19 vaccine (dated by TCRdb to 2020 to 2023). About the study as a whole: A total of about 230 trial participants underwent TCR sequencing, of whom some 210 received two doses of AZD1222 and approximately 25 received two doses of the MenACWY control vaccine. Trial participants were enrolled by age into subgroups of 18-55, 56-69 and 70-plus years, and around 150, 28 and 57 TCR-sequenced participants, respectively, were included in these subgroups. What the authors observed across the whole study: Because no day 14 peak-response samples were available, the repertoires could be characterized only after the peak T cell response. The whole spike protein was spanned by vaccine-associated CD4 TCRs, and dominant responses were seen in regions 160-218 and 743-854. Participants were mostly white British and included more females than males, and it was suggested by the authors that clonal diversity may have been underestimated. Conclusions about previously exposed vaccinees are limited because only a handful of AZD1222 recipients were SARS-CoV-2 seropositive at baseline. In the small 56-69-year group, the increase in depth fell short of significance, most likely because of low power. Reportedly, close to half of the unique spike-specific TCRs recognized epitopes lying outside the regions that are mutated in the B.1.351 and B.1.1.7 variants. Spike-specific TCR breadth and depth rose significantly after two AZD1222 doses compared with day 0 and with MenACWY recipients.

The CDR3 regions of human TCRbeta chains were analyzed by immunosequencing. Per the authors' processing: Repertoire TCRs were checked for matches against a reference library of SARS-CoV-2-specific TCRs that had been generated using the MIRA antigen-specificity platform. Breadth meant the fraction of unique TCRs that were SARS-CoV-2-associated, whereas depth meant the fraction of total T cells that were SARS-CoV-2-associated. Using the MIRA data, each spike-specific TCR was assigned both to the spike region to which the TCR was reactive and to a CD4 or CD8 class. Log10-transformed breadth and depth values were compared by one-way ANOVA with Sidak's multiple comparisons tests. TCRdb mirrors the immuneACCESS table, restricted to in-frame sequences. Some clones are absent from its copies; in checked studies, under half trace to an unresolved V gene, and the reason for the others is unknown. D and trimming were read from the DNA, whereas the V and J calls and clone size are those reported in that table. Recorded for this sample are roughly 120,000 clones; 75% to 90% of them occurred a single time. The ten largest account for roughly 7.1% of the sample.

The time point tag for this specimen amounts to: about 28 days (+/-7) after the second vaccine dose. AZD1222 recipients whose second dose came at about 4 weeks and those whose second dose came at about 12 weeks were combined into one group, since spike-specific TCR depth and breadth did not differ between the two schedules. Vaccinee samples were obtained from the UK trials COV001 and COV002, which included a single-blind randomized controlled phase 2/3 trial of AZD1222 (ChAdOx1 nCoV-19) in healthy adults. For TCRbeta chain sequencing, PBMC samples were collected from trial participants at day 0 and at day 28 after the second dose. This clone occurred once. The antigen this receptor binds is unknown. Base qualities are not recorded, but no much larger clone differs from it by a single base. This TCR came from an adult who received the AZD1222 COVID-19 vaccine. The source material was peripheral blood, sampled 28 days after the second AZD1222 dose.

The nucleotides read TGTGCCAGCAGCCAAGATCTAGGGCTAGCGGCCTACGAGCAGTACTTC. This translates into CASSQDLGLAAYEQYF. The V and J genes are TRBV4-2 and TRBJ2-7; 7 middle bases align to TRBD2. Germline trimming: 0 bases from V, 2 bases from J; junction bases outside gene matches: 7. Based on the germline V gene, the CDR1 and CDR2 sequences are LGHNA and YNFKEQ. From the cysteine up to the phenylalanine, the CDR3 has a length of 16 residues. CDR3 DNA only is kept here, 48 bases in frame from base 1.